This entry lists 27 T cell receptor beta chains sequenced from one sample in a study of PD-1 blockade in classical Hodgkin lymphoma. There was relapse after autologous stem cell transplantation in every patient, and there was variation in brentuximab vedotin exposure. Measured with immunoSEQ multiplex PCR; TCRdb has only the in-frame clones, and not every one. The sample lists approximately 150,000 clones, approximately 81% occurring once. Specimen: peripheral blood mononuclear cells (PBMCs), collected before the second cycle of nivolumab. The receptors stem from a human donor with classical Hodgkin lymphoma.

The chain carries TRBV23-1 and TRBJ2-2; D might be TRBD1 (5 bases). TRBV23-1 is placed among ORFs of uncertain function. V was shortened by 5 bases and J by 3 bases, with 19 bases between the two germline ends. The length of the CDR3 is 17 residues. CDR3 in amino acids: CASSSRAQGKDTGELFF. DNA for the CDR3: TGCGCCAGCAGTTCCCGCGCGCAGGGTAAAGACACCGGGGAGCTGTTTTTT.

The chain joins TRBV11-2 to TRBJ2-7, with unresolved D. From germline, CDR1 is SGHAT and CDR2 FQNNGV. V was shortened by 0 bases and J by 4 bases, with 7 bases between the two germline ends. There are 13 residues in the CDR3. The CDR3 DNA sequence: TGTGCCAGCAGCTTAGAGCGGAGTTACGAGCAGTACTTC. Translation gives CASSLERSYEQYF.

The chain is built from TRBV10-3 and TRBJ2-7; tentative D call: TRBD1 (5 bases). V lost 3 bases and J 1 base, leaving 10 bases between the germline ends. Germline CDR1 ENHRY, CDR2 SYGVKD. This CDR3 is 14 amino acids long. The CDR3 DNA reads as TGTGCCATCAGTGATATGGACACTTCCTACGAGCAGTACTTC. This translates into CAISDMDTSYEQYF.

In the case of this clone: This specimen includes other DNA sequences encoding the same CDR3. The genes are TRBV6-5 and TRBJ1-1; possibly TRBD1 for D (6 bases). Germline CDR1 is MNHEY and CDR2 is SVGAGI. The CDR3 contains 14 residues. Trimming removed 2 bases from V and 1 base from J, with 8 bases in between. CDR3 sequence reads: CASSYARGNTEAFF. In DNA, the CDR3 is TGTGCCAGCAGTTACGCCAGGGGGAACACTGAAGCTTTCTTT.

This rearrangement joins TRBV9 to TRBJ1-2; tentatively, D is TRBD1 (5 bases). The CDR3 extends over 13 amino acids. With 4 bases removed from V and 3 bases from J, the gap between germline ends came to 10 bases. CDR1 and CDR2 from the germline V gene are SGDLS and YYNGEE. Here the CDR3 reads CASSHGGDYGYTF. For the CDR3, the DNA is TGTGCCAGCAGCCACGGGGGGGACTATGGCTACACCTTC.

This clone has just a few counts. This chain connects TRBV7-3 to TRBJ2-7; 7 positions agree with TRBD1. Germline values: CDR1 SGHTA, CDR2 FQGTGA. The CDR3 loop spans 16 amino acids. J gave up 2 bases and V 1 base, and 8 bases lay outside the gene matches. CDR3 protein: CASSLNLRGQTYEQYF. As DNA, the CDR3 is TGTGCCAGCAGCTTAAATCTCAGGGGACAGACCTACGAGCAGTACTTC.

The rearrangement uses TRBV5-1 and TRBJ2-2, with TRBD2 identical over 10 bases. V shed 5 bases, J shed 9 bases, and the junction held 10 bases outside the gene matches. Germline V gene lookup returns CDR1 SGHRS and CDR2 YFSETQ. The CDR3 runs to 15 residues. Written as DNA, the CDR3 is TGCGCCAGCAGTTCCGGACTAGCGGTCATTAGGGAGCTGTTTTTT. It translates to CASSSGLAVIRELFF. Looking up the rest from reference TRBV5-1 and TRBJ2-2 gives the full variable domain: KAGVTQTPRYLIKTRGQQVTLSCSPISGHRSVSWYQQTPGQGLQFLFEYFSETQRNKGNFPGRFSGRQFSNSRSEMNVSTLELGDSALYLCASSSGLAVIRELFFGEGSRLTVL.

The V gene is TRBV19, the J gene TRBJ2-2; 7 nucleotides match TRBD2. The CDR3 has 16 amino acids. Per the germline V gene, CDR1 is LNHDA and CDR2 is SQIVND (reference sequence). After removal of 3 bases from V and 2 bases from J, the junction contained 6 bases not matched to a gene. This chain's CDR3 is CASSMVGTTNTGELFF. The CDR3 bases are TGTGCCAGTAGTATGGTCGGGACTACAAACACCGGGGAGCTGTTTTTT.

This clone occurred a few times. The rearrangement links TRBV5-1 to TRBJ2-3; possibly TRBD2 for D (6 bases). V lost 4 bases, J lost 4 bases, and 13 bases lay in between. The CDR3 consists of 14 residues. Germline CDR1 SGHRS, CDR2 YFSETQ. The CDR3 loop reads CASSGTLGSDTQYF. The DNA for the CDR3 is TGCGCCAGCAGCGGGACTTTGGGGTCAGATACGCAGTATTTT.

This chain uses TRBV5-1 with TRBJ1-2; a possible D gene is TRBD1 (5 bases). This CDR3 has 15 residues. Germline V gives CDR1 SGHRS, CDR2 YFSETQ. V gave up 2 bases and J gave up 1 base, with 12 bases separating them. CDR3 sequence: CASSFVLGGNYGYTF. CDR3 in DNA: TGCGCCAGCAGCTTCGTCTTGGGGGGTAACTATGGCTACACCTTC. The entire variable domain, with the rest obtained from reference TRBV5-1 and TRBJ1-2, is as follows: KAGVTQTPRYLIKTRGQQVTLSCSPISGHRSVSWYQQTPGQGLQFLFEYFSETQRNKGNFPGRFSGRQFSNSRSEMNVSTLELGDSALYLCASSFVLGGNYGYTFGSGTRLTVV.

The V call is TRBV9, the J call TRBJ2-2, with D hard to call. Trimming stripped 1 base from V and 3 bases from J, with 7 bases between. The CDR3 runs 14 residues. Per the germline V gene, CDR1 is SGDLS and CDR2 is YYNGEE. The CDR3 region is CASSVPKHTGELFF. CDR3 DNA sequence: TGTGCCAGCAGCGTACCTAAGCACACCGGGGAGCTGTTTTTT.

This clone was seen a few times. The J gene is TRBJ1-6, the V gene TRBV11-2, with 9 positions matching TRBD1. The CDR3 is made up of 15 amino acids. Germline loops: CDR1 SGHAT, CDR2 FQNNGV. The ends lost 5 bases at V and 7 bases at J; junction bases unmatched: 6. CDR3 loop: CASSTQGAPNSPLHF. Here the CDR3 DNA reads TGTGCCAGCAGCACACAGGGGGCCCCAAATTCACCCCTCCACTTT.

The genes are TRBV7-9 and TRBJ1-6; no clear D. The V gene lost 5 bases and the J gene lost 8 bases, with 7 bases spanning the gap. Per germline, CDR1 SEHNR and CDR2 FQNEAQ (reference sequence). The CDR3 has 12 amino acids. CDR3 sequence (DNA): TGTGCCAGCAGCGTCGCGGATTCACCCCTCCACTTT. Translation: CASSVADSPLHF.

This clone was counted only a few times. The rearrangement uses TRBV9 and TRBJ2-2, with D possibly matching TRBD2 (5 bases). Between the trimmed V and J ends, which lost 4 bases and 4 bases, there was a span of 14 bases. This CDR3 is 15 amino acids long. The germline V gene encodes CDR1 SGDLS and CDR2 YYNGEE. The CDR3: CASSPKYEGTGELFF. The CDR3 nucleotides are TGTGCCAGCAGCCCGAAATACGAGGGCACCGGGGAGCTGTTTTTT.

The chain joins TRBV7-2 to TRBJ2-3; 7 bases map to TRBD1. The germline gives CDR1 SGHTA, CDR2 FQGNSA. The V gene end was trimmed by 0 bases and the J gene end by 1 base; junction bases not matched to a gene: 4. CDR3 length: 16 residues. The DNA of the CDR3 is TGTGCCAGCAGCTTAGCCGGGACAGAGGGCACAGATACGCAGTATTTT. It translates to CASSLAGTEGTDTQYF.

The chain joins TRBV7-8 to TRBJ2-3; D is unclear. The length of the CDR3 is 16 residues. Germline loops: CDR1 SGHVS, CDR2 FQNEAQ. The V gene lost 2 bases and the J gene lost 0 bases, with 12 bases spanning the gap. CDR3 region: CASSLRPSWSTDTQYF. CDR3 in DNA: TGTGCCAGCAGCTTAAGACCCTCATGGAGCACAGATACGCAGTATTTT.

The rearrangement uses TRBV6-5 and TRBJ2-7, with TRBD1 as a possible D gene (6 bases). The CDR3 has 13 residues. V was pared by 5 bases and J by 7 bases, with 15 bases between. Germline CDR1 MNHEY, CDR2 SVGAGI. CDR3 sequence: CASSPGQALEQYF. The CDR3, as DNA: TGTGCCAGCAGTCCGGGACAAGCTCTGGAGCAGTACTTC.

The V gene is TRBV6-5, the J gene TRBJ2-1; perhaps D is TRBD1 or TRBD2 (5 bases each). Trimming shortened V by 6 bases and J by 7 bases, and 16 bases separated the two germline ends. The germline CDR1 and CDR2 sequences are MNHEY and SVGAGI. CDR3 length: 14 amino acids. CDR3 amino acids: CASRGPFGTNEQFF. As DNA, the CDR3 is TGTGCCAGCAGAGGCCCTTTCGGGACGAATGAGCAGTTCTTC.

The rearrangement joins TRBV6-5 to TRBJ1-2; possible D gene TRBD1, 6 bases. This CDR3 spans 13 amino acids. Trimming removed 6 bases at V and 3 bases at J, with 11 bases between. Germline CDR1 reads MNHEY; CDR2 reads SVGAGI. The CDR3 region is CASSRQVDYGYTF. CDR3 coding DNA: TGTGCCAGCAGCCGACAGGTGGACTATGGCTACACCTTC.

This clone was detected a few times. The chain links TRBV2 to TRBJ2-1; D may be TRBD1 (5 bases). The CDR3 consists of 14 residues. CDR1 is SNHLY and CDR2 is FYNNEI in the germline V gene. With 2 bases removed from V and 2 bases from J, the gap between germline ends came to 7 bases. Here the CDR3 reads CASSEQGPYNEQFF. CDR3 nucleotides: TGTGCCAGCAGTGAACAGGGTCCCTACAATGAGCAGTTCTTC.

V gene TRBV7-9 combines with J gene TRBJ1-1; 7 bases are a match to TRBD1. CDR3 length: 16 amino acids. J lost 1 base, V lost 1 base, and 6 bases had no gene match. Germline V gene lookup returns CDR1 SEHNR and CDR2 FQNEAQ (reference sequence). Written as DNA, the CDR3 is TGTGCCAGCAGCTTAGTGACAGGGATGGGGAACACTGAAGCTTTCTTT. It specifies CASSLVTGMGNTEAFF.

In DNA, the CDR3 is TGTGCCATCAGTTTGTCTAGCACAGATACGCAGTATTTT. It translates to CAISLSSTDTQYF. The chain carries TRBV10-3 and TRBJ2-3; D is ambiguous. CDR1 is ENHRY and CDR2 is SYGVKD in the germline V gene. Trimming took off 5 bases at V and 0 bases at J, with 6 bases between the two ends. CDR3 length: 13 amino acids.

The chain recombines TRBV6-6 with TRBJ2-1; either TRBD1 or TRBD2 may fit D (5 bases each). The CDR3 length is 15 residues. The germline CDR1 and CDR2 sequences are MNHNY and SVGAGI (reference sequence). Between the trimmed V and J ends, which lost 4 bases and 4 bases, there was a span of 14 bases. The CDR3 spells CASSSVGTRYNEQFF. The CDR3 region has the DNA TGTGCCAGCAGTTCCGTGGGGACCAGGTACAATGAGCAGTTCTTC.

The CDR3 nucleotides are TGTGCCAGCAGCTTAATGCCCGCCCCAGGGGAGACCCAGTACTTC. It is translated as CASSLMPAPGETQYF. The chain has TRBV7-3 and TRBJ2-5; TRBD1 might be the D (5 bases). CDR1 and CDR2 (germline): SGHTA, FQGTGA. V gave up 1 base and J gave up 5 bases, with 14 bases separating them. This CDR3 has 15 residues.

Many counts were recorded for this clone. The gene calls are TRBV7-2 and TRBJ1-2; unclear D gene. Germline V gene data show CDR1 as SGHTA and CDR2 as FQGNSA. Trimming took off 3 bases at V and 0 bases at J, with 8 bases between the two ends. CDR3 size: 14 residues. DNA for the CDR3: TGTGCCAGCAGCTTGGATATCGCTAACTATGGCTACACCTTC. This encodes CASSLDIANYGYTF.

The chain employs TRBV2 and TRBJ2-5; D might be TRBD1 or TRBD2, each matching 7 bases. CDR1 and CDR2 from the germline V gene are SNHLY and FYNNEI. This CDR3 contains 15 residues. Trimming left V 3 bases short and J 4 bases short, with 15 bases between. CDR3 sequence (DNA): TGTGCCAGCAGTGATCTCGACAGGGAGGGAGAGACCCAGTACTTC. It translates to CASSDLDREGETQYF. Full variable domain (rest looked up from reference TRBV2 and TRBJ2-5): EPEVTQTPSHQVTQMGQEVILRCVPISNHLYFYWYRQILGQKVEFLVSFYNNEISEKSEIFDDQFSVERPDGSNFTLKIRSTKLEDSAMYFCASSDLDREGETQYFGPGTRLLVL.

The V gene is TRBV5-1, the J gene TRBJ2-1, with 11 bases lining up with TRBD2. The CDR3 is 14 residues long. The trim removed 4 bases at V and 7 bases at J, leaving 4 bases unmatched. Per germline, CDR1 SGHRS and CDR2 YFSETQ. CDR3 sequence: CASSPRTSGNEQFF. The CDR3 bases are TGCGCCAGCAGCCCCCGGACTAGCGGGAATGAGCAGTTCTTC.